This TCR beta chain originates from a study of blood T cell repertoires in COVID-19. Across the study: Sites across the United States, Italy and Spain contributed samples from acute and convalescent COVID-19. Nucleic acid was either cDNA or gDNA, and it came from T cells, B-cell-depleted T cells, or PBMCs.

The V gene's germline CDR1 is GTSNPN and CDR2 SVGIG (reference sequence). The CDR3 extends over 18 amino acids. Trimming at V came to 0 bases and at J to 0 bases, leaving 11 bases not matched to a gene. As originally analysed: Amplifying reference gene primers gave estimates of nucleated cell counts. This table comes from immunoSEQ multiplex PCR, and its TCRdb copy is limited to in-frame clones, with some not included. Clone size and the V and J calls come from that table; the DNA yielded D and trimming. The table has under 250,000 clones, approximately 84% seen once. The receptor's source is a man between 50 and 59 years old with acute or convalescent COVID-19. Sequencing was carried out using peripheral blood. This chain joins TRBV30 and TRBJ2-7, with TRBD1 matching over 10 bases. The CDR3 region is CAWSVDRGLLPSSYEQYF. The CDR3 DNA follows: TGTGCCTGGAGTGTAGACAGGGGGCTACTACCGAGCTCCTACGAGCAGTACTTC.